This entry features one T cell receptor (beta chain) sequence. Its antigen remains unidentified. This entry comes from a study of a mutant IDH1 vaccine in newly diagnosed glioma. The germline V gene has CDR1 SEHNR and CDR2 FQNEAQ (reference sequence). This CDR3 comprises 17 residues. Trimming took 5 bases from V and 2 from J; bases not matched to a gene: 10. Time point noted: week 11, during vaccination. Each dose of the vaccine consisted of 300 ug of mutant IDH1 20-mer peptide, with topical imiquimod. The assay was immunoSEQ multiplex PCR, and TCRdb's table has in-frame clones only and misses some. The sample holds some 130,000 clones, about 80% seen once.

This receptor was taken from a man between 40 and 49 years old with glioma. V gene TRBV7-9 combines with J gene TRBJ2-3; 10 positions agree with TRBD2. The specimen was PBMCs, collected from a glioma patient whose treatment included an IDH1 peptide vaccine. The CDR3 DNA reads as TGTGCCAGCAGCCCCGGGGCCGGACTAGCGGTCACAGATACGCAGTATTTT. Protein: CASSPGAGLAVTDTQYF.